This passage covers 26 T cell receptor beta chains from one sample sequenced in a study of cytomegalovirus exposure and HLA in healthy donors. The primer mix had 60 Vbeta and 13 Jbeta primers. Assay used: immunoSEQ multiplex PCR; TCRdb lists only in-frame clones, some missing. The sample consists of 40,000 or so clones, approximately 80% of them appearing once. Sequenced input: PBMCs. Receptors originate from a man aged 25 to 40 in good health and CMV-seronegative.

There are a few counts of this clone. The CDR3 here is CASSKEPIYGYTF. The CDR3, as DNA: TGTGCCAGCAGCAAAGAGCCCATCTATGGCTACACCTTC. The gene calls are TRBV21-1 and TRBJ1-2. TRBV21-1 corresponds to a pseudogene. The CDR3 extends over 13 amino acids.

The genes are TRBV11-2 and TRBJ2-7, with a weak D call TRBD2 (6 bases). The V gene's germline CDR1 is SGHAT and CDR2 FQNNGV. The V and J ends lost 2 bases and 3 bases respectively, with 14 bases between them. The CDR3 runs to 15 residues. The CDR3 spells CASSLYSGSFYEQYF. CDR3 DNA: TGTGCCAGCAGCTTATATAGCGGAAGTTTCTACGAGCAGTACTTC.

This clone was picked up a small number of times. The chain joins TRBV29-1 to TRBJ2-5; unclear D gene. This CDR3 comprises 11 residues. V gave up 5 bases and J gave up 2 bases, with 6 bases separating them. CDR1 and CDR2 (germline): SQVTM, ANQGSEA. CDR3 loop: CSVNLQETQYF. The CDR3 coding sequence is TGCAGCGTTAACTTGCAAGAGACCCAGTACTTC.

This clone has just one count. CDR3 sequence: CASIIQSYSNQPQHF. The CDR3 DNA reads TGTGCCAGCATAATACAGTCGTATAGCAATCAGCCCCAGCATTTT. The V call is TRBV19, the J call TRBJ1-5; D ambiguous. Trimming removed 9 bases at V and 0 bases at J, with 15 bases between. The germline CDR1 and CDR2 sequences are LNHDA and SQIVND (reference sequence). The CDR3 covers 15 residues.

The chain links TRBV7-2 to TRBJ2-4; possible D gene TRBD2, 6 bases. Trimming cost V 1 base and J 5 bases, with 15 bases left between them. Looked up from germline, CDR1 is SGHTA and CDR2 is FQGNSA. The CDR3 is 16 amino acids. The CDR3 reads CASSLDWGVGENIQYF. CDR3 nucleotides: TGTGCCAGCAGCTTAGATTGGGGGGTAGGCGAAAACATTCAGTACTTC.

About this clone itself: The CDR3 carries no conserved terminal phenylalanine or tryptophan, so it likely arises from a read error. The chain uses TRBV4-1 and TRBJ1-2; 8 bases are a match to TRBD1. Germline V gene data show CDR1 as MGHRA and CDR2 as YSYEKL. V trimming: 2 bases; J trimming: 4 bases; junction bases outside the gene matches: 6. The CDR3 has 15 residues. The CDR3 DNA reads TGCGCCAGCAGCCAAACGGACAGGGTCGGCTATGGCTACACCCTC. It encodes CASSQTDRVGYGYTL.

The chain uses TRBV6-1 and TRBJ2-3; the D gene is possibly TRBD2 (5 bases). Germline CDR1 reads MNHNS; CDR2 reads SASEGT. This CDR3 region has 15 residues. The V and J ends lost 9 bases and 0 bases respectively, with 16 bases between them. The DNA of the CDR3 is TGTGCCAGTCAGACGGACGGAGGAAGCACAGATACGCAGTATTTT. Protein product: CASQTDGGSTDTQYF.

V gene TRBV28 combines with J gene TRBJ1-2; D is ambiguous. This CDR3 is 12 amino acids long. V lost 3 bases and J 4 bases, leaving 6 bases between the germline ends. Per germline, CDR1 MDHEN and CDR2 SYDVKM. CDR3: CASSLVRYGYTF. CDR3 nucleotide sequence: TGTGCCAGCAGTTTGGTGCGCTATGGCTACACCTTC.

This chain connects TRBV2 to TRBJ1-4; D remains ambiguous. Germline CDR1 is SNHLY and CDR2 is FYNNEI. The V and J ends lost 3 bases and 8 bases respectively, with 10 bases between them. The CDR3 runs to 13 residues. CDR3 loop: CASSEEGWEKLFF. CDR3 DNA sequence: TGTGCCAGCAGTGAGGAGGGTTGGGAAAAACTGTTTTTT. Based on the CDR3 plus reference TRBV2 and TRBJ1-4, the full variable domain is EPEVTQTPSHQVTQMGQEVILRCVPISNHLYFYWYRQILGQKVEFLVSFYNNEISEKSEIFDDQFSVERPDGSNFTLKIRSTKLEDSAMYFCASSEEGWEKLFFGSGTQLSVL.

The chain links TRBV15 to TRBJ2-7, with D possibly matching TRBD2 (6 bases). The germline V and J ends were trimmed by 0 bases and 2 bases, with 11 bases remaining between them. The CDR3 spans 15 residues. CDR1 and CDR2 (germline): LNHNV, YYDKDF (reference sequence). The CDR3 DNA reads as TGTGCCACCAGCAGAGATTCCGGGGGACCCTACGAGCAGTACTTC. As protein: CATSRDSGGPYEQYF. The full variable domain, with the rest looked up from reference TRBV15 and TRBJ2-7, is DAMVIQNPRYQVTQFGKPVTLSCSQTLNHNVMYWYQQKSSQAPKLLFHYYDKDFNNEADTPDNFQSRRPNTSFCFLDIRSPGLGDTAMYLCATSRDSGGPYEQYFGPGTRLTVT.

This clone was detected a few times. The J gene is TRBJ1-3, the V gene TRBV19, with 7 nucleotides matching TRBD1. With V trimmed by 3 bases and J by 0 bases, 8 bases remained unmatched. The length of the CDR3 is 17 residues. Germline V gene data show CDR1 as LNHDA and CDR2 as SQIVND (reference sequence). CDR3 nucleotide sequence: TGTGCCAGTAGTATTCTTGGGACAGCGAGCTCTGGAAACACCATATATTTT. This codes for CASSILGTASSGNTIYF.

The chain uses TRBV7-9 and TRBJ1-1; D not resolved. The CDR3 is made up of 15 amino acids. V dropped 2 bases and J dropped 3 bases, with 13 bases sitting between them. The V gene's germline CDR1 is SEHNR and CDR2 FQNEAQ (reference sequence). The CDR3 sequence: CASSLIEGLHTEAFF. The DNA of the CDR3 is TGTGCCAGCAGCTTAATCGAGGGCTTGCACACTGAAGCTTTCTTT.

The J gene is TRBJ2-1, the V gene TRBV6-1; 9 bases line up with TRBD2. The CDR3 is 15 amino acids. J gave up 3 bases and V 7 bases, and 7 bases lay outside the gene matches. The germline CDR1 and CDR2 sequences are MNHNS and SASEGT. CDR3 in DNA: TGTGCCAGCACCGCTGGGACTAGCTTCTACAATGAGCAGTTCTTC. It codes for CASTAGTSFYNEQFF.

The CDR3 DNA is TGTGCCAGCAGCTCGCTAGCGGGAGGAGCCTACGAGCAGTACTTC. It encodes CASSSLAGGAYEQYF. The rearrangement uses TRBV11-2 and TRBJ2-7, with TRBD2 matching over 11 bases. V was clipped by 4 bases and J by 2 bases; unmatched bases: 4. The CDR3 is made up of 15 amino acids. Germline V gives CDR1 SGHAT, CDR2 FQNNGV.

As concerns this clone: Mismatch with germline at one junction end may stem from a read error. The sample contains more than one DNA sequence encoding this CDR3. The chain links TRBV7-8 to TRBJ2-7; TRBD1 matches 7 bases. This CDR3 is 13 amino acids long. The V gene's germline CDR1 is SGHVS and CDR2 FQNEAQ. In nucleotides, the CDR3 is TGTTCCAGCAGGTTAGGACAGGCCTACGAGCAGTACTTC. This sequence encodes CSSRLGQAYEQYF.

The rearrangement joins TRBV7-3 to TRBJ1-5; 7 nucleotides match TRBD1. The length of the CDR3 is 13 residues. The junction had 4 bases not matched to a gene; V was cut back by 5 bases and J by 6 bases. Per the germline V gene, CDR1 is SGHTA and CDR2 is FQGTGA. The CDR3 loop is CASSPQGGQPQHF. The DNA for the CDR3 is TGTGCCAGCAGCCCGCAGGGGGGTCAGCCCCAGCATTTT.

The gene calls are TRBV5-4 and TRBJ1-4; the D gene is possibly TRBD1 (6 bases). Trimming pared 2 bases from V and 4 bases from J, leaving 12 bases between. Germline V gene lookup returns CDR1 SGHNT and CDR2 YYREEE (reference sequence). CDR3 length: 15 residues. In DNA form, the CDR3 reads TGTGCCAGCAGCTTTCGGGGGGGCGATAATGAAAAACTGTTTTTT. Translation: CASSFRGGDNEKLFF.

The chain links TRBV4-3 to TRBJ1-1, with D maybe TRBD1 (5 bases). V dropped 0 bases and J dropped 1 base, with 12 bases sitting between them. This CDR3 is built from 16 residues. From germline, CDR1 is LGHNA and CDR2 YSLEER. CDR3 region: CASSQDGGFGNTEAFF. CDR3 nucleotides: TGCGCCAGCAGCCAAGATGGGGGGTTCGGGAACACTGAAGCTTTCTTT.

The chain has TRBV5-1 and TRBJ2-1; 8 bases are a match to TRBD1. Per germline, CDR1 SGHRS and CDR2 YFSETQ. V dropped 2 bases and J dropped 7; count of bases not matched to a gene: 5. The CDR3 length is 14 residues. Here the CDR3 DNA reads TGCGCCAGCAGCTTAATCGACAGGGGTAATGAGCAGTTCTTC. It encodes CASSLIDRGNEQFF.

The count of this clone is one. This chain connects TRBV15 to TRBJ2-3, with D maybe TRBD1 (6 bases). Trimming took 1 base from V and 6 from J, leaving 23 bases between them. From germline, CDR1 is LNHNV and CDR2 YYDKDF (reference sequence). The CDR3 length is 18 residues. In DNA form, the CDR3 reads TGTGCCACCAGCAGAGGAGGGGGTCACGTCCCCCCTGTGGATACGCAGTATTTT. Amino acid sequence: CATSRGGGHVPPVDTQYF.

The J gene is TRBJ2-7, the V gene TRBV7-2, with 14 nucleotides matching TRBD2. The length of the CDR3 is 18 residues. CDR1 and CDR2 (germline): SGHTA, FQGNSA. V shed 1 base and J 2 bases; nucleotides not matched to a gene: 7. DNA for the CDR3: TGTGCCAGCAGCTTAGGAGGGACTAGCGGGAGACGGGCCTACGAGCAGTACTTC. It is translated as CASSLGGTSGRRAYEQYF.

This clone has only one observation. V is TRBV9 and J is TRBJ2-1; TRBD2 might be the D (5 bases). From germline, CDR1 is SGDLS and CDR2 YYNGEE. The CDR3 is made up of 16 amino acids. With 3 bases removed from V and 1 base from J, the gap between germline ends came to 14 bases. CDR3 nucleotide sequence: TGTGCCAGCAGCGGACATGGTCGGGATTCCTACAATGAGCAGTTCTTC. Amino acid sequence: CASSGHGRDSYNEQFF.

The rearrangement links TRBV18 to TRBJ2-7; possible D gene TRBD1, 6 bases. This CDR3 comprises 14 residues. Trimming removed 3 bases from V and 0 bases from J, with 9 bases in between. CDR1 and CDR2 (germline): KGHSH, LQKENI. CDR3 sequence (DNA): TGTGCCAGCTCACCTTTGGACAGCTCCTACGAGCAGTACTTC. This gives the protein CASSPLDSSYEQYF.

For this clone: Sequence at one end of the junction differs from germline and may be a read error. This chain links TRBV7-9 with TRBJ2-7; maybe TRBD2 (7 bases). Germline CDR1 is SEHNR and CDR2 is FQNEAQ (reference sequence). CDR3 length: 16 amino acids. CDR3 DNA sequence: TGTTCCAGCAGCGAGATAGGGGGGGACAAGTCCTACGAGCAGTACTTC. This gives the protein CSSSEIGGDKSYEQYF.

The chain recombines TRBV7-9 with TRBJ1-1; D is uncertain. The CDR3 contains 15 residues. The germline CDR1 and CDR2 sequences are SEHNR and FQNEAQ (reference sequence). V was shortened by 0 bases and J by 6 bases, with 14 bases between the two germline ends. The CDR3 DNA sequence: TGTGCCAGCAGCTTAGCCGGGAGTGATAGCGCTGAAGCTTTCTTT. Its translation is CASSLAGSDSAEAFF.

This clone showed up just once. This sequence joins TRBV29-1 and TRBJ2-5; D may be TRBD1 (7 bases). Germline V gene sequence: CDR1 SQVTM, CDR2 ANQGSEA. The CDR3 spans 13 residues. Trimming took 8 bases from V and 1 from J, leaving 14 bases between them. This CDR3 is CSPGGIGQETQYF. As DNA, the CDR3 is TGCAGCCCAGGGGGGATTGGCCAAGAGACCCAGTACTTC.